The present entry profiles one T cell receptor beta chain with its context. The V gene end was trimmed by 9 bases and the J gene end by 2 bases; junction bases not matched to a gene: 11. Germline assignment: CDR1 LGHDT and CDR2 YNNKEL (reference sequence). The CDR3 has 15 amino acids. This entry belongs to a study of blood T cell repertoires in COVID-19. Study background: COVID-19 samples, acute and convalescent, were from the United States, Italy and Spain.

Under the authors' procedure: Amplifying reference gene primers gave estimates of nucleated cell counts. Assay used: immunoSEQ multiplex PCR; TCRdb lists only in-frame clones, some missing. From that table come the V and J calls and clone size; the DNA was used to work out D and trimming. The sample has some 210,000 clones; about four fifths are singletons. This clonotype was obtained from a woman in her forties with acute or convalescent COVID-19. The chain combines TRBV3-1 (or the pseudogene TRBV3-2) with TRBJ1-1; TRBD1 agrees at 8 bases. Sample: peripheral blood. CDR3 DNA: TGTGCCAGTACGGACAGGGCTACGGGAAACACTGAAGCTTTCTTT. Translating it yields CASTDRATGNTEAFF.